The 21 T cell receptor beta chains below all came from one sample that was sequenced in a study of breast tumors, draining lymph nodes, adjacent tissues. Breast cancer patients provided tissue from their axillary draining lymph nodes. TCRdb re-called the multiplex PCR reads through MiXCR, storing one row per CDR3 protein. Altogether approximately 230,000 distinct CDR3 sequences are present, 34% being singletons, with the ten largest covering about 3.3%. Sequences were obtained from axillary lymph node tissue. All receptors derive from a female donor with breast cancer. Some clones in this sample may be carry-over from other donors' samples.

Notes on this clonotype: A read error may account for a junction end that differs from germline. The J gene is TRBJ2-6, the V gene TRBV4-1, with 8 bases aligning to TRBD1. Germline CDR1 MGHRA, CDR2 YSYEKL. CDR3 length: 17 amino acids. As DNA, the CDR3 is TGCGCCAGCAGCCAAGAGGGGAAGGCGACAGGGGCTAACGTCCTGACTTTC. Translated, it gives CASSQEGKATGANVLTF.

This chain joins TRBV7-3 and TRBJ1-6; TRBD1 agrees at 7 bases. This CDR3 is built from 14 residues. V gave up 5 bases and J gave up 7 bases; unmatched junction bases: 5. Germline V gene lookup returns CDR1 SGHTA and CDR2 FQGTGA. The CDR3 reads CASSQGGRNSPLHF. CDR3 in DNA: TGTGCCAGCAGCCAGGGGGGGCGCAATTCACCCCTCCACTTT.

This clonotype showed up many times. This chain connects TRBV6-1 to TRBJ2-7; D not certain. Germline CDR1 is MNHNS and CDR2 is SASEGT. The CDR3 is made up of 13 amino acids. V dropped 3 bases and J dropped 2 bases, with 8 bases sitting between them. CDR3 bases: TGTGCCAGCAGTGACGGGTATGCCTACGAGCAGTACTTC. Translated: CASSDGYAYEQYF.

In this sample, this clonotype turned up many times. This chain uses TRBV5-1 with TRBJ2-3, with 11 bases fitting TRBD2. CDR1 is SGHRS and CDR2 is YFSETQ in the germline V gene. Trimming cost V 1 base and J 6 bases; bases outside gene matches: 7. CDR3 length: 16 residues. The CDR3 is CASSLLSGGASDTQYF. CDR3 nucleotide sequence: TGCGCCAGCAGCTTGCTTAGCGGGGGGGCCTCGGATACGCAGTATTTT. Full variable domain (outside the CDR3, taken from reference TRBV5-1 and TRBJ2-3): KAGVTQTPRYLIKTRGQQVTLSCSPISGHRSVSWYQQTPGQGLQFLFEYFSETQRNKGNFPGRFSGRQFSNSRSEMNVSTLELGDSALYLCASSLLSGGASDTQYFGPGTRLTVL.

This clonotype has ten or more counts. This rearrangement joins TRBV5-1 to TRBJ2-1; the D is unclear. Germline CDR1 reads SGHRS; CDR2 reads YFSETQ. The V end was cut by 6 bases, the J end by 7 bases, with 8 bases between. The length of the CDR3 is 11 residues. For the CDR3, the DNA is TGCGCCAGCACGGTAAATAATGAGCAGTTCTTC. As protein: CASTVNNEQFF.

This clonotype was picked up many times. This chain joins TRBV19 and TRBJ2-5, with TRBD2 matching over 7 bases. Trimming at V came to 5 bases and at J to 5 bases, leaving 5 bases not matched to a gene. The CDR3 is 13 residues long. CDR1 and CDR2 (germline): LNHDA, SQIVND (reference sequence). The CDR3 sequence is CASSWGGYETQYF. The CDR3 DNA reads TGTGCCAGTAGTTGGGGAGGGTACGAGACCCAGTACTTC.

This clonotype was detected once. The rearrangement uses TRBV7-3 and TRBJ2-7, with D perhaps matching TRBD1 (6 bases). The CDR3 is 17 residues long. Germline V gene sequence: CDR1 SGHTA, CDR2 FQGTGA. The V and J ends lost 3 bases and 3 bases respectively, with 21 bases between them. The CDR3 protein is CASSLVSGTLEGYEQYF. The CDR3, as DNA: TGTGCCAGCAGCTTGGTCTCCGGGACATTGGAAGGCTACGAGCAGTACTTC. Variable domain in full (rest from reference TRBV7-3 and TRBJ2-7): GAGVSQTPSNKVTEKGKYVELRCDPISGHTALYWYRQSLGQGPEFLIYFQGTGAADDSGLPNDRFFAVRPEGSVSTLKIQRTERGDSAVYLCASSLVSGTLEGYEQYFGPGTRLTVT.

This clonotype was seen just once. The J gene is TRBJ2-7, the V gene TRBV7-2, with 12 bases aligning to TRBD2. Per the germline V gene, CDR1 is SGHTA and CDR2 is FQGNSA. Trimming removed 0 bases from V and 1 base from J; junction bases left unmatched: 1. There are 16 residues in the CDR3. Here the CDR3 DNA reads TGTGCCAGCAGCTTAGCGGGACTAGCGGGTTCCTACGAGCAGTACTTC. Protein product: CASSLAGLAGSYEQYF. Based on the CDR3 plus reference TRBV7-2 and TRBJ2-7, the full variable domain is GAGVSQSPSNKVTEKGKDVELRCDPISGHTALYWYRQSLGQGLEFLIYFQGNSAPDKSGLPSDRFSAERTGGSVSTLTIQRTQQEDSAVYLCASSLAGLAGSYEQYFGPGTRLTVT.

CDR3 in DNA: TGCAGTGCTAGACAACTCGCGGGACAAAGATACGAGCAGTACTTC. As protein: CSARQLAGQRYEQYF. The V and J genes are TRBV20-1 and TRBJ2-7, with D perhaps matching TRBD1 or TRBD2 (6 bases each). V gave up 2 bases and J gave up 4 bases, with 18 bases separating them. This CDR3 has 15 amino acids. In germline, CDR1 is DFQATT, CDR2 SNEGSKA (reference sequence).

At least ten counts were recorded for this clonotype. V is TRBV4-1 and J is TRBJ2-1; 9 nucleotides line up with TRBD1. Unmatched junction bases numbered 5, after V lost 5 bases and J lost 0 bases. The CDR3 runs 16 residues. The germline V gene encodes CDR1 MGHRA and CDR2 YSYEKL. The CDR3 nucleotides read TGCGCCAGCAGCGGTACAGGGGGCAGCTCCTACAATGAGCAGTTCTTC. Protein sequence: CASSGTGGSSYNEQFF.

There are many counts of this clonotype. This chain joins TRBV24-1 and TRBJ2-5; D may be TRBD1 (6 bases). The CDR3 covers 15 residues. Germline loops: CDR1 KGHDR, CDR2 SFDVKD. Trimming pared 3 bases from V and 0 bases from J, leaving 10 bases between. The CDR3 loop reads CATSDPGTNQETQYF. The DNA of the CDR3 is TGTGCCACCAGTGATCCCGGGACAAACCAAGAGACCCAGTACTTC.

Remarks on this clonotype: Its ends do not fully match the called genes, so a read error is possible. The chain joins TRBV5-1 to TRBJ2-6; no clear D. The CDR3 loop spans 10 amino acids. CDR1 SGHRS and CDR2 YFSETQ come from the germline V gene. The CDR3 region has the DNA TGTGCCAGCAGCTTGGACGGCCTGACTTTC. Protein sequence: CASSLDGLTF.

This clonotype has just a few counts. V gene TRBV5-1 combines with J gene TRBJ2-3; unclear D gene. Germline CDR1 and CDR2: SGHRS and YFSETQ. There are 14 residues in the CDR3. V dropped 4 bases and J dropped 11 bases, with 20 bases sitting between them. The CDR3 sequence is CASSRIDSYNEQYF. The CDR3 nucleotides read TGCGCCAGCAGCCGGATCGACTCCTACAATGAGCAGTATTTT.

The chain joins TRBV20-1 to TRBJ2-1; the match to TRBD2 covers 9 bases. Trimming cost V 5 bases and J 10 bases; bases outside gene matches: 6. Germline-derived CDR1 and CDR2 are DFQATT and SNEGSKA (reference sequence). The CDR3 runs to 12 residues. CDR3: CSAVSGRSEQFF. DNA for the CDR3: TGCAGTGCTGTTAGCGGGAGATCGGAGCAGTTCTTC.

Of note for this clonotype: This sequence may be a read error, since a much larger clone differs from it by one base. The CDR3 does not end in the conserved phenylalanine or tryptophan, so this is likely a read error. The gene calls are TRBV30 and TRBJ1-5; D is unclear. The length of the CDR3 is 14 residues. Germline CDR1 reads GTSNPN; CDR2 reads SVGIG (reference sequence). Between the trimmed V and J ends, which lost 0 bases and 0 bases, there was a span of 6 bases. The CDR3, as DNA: TGTGCCTGGAGTGTACACCTTAGCAATCAGCCCCAGCATTCT. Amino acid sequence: CAWSVHLSNQPQHS.

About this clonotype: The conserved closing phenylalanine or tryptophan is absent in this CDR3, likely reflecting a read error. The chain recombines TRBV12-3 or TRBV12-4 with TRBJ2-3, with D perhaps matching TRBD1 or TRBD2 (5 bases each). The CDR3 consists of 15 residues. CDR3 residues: CASTLLGDNTNTQYS. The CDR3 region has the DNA TGTGCCAGCACTTTACTAGGGGATAATACGAATACGCAGTATTCT.

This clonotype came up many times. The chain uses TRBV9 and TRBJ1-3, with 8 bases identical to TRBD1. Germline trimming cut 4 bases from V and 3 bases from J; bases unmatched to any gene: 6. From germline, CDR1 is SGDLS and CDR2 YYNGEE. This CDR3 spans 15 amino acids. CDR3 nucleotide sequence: TGTGCCAGCAGCTACTCAGGGGGCGGTGGAAACACCATATATTTT. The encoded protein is CASSYSGGGGNTIYF. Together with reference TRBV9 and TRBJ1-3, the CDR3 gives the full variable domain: DSGVTQTPKHLITATGQRVTLRCSPRSGDLSVYWYQQSLDQGLQFLIQYYNGEERAKGNILERFSAQQFPDLHSELNLSSLELGDSALYFCASSYSGGGGNTIYFGEGSWLTVV.

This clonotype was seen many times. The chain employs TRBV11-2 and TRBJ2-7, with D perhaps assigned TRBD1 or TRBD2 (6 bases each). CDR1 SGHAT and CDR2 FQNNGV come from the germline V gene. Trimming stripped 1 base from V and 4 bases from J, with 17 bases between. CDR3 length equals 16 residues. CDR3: CASSLGDRTIRYEQYF. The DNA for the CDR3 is TGTGCCAGCAGCTTAGGAGACAGGACTATCCGTTACGAGCAGTACTTC. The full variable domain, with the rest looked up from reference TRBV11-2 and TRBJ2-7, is EAGVAQSPRYKIIEKRQSVAFWCNPISGHATLYWYQQILGQGPKLLIQFQNNGVVDDSQLPKDRFSAERLKGVDSTLKIQPAKLEDSAVYLCASSLGDRTIRYEQYFGPGTRLTVT.

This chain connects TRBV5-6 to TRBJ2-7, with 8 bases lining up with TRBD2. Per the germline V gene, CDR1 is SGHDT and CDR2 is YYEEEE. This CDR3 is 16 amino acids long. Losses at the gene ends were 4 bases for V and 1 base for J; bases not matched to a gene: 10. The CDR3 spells CASSAPGLGSSYEQYF. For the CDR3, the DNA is TGTGCCAGCAGCGCCCCGGGACTAGGTAGTTCCTACGAGCAGTACTTC.

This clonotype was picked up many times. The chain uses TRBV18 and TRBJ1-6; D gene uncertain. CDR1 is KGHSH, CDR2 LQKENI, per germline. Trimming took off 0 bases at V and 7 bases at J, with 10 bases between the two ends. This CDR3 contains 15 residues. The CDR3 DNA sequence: TGTGCCAGCTCACCACCAGGGAGGGAAAATTCACCCCTCCACTTT. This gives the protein CASSPPGRENSPLHF.

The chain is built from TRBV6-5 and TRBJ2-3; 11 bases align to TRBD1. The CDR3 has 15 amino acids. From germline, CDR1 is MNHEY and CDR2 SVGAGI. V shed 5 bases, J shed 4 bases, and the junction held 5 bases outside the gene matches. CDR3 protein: CASSPGQGAPDTQYF. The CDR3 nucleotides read TGTGCCAGCAGTCCCGGACAGGGGGCGCCAGATACGCAGTATTTT.